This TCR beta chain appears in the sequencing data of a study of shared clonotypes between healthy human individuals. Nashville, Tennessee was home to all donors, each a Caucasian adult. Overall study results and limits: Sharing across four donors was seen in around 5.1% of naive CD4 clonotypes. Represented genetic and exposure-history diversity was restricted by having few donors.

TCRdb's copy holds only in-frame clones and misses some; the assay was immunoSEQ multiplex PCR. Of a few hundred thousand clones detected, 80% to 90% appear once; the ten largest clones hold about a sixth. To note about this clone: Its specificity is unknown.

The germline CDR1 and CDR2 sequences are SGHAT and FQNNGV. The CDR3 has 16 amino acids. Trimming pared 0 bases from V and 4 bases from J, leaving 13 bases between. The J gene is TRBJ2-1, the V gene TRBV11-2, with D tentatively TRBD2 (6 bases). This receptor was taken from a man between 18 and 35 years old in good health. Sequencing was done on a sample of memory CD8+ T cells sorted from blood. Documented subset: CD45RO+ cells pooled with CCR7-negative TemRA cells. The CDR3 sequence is CASSLEGGTIYNEQFF. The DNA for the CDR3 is TGTGCCAGCAGCTTAGAGGGCGGGACGATATACAATGAGCAGTTCTTC.